This T cell receptor (beta chain) appears in the sequencing data of a study of blood T cell repertoires in COVID-19. About the research overall: Sources were T cells, B-cell-depleted T cells, or PBMCs; the material itself was cDNA or gDNA.

This CDR3 is 14 amino acids long. The V gene lost 3 bases and the J gene lost 7 bases, with 12 bases spanning the gap. The germline gives CDR1 SEHNR, CDR2 FQNEAQ (reference sequence). In the original workflow: From reference gene primer amplification, estimates of nucleated cell counts were derived. Some clones are missing from TCRdb's copy, which holds only in-frame ones; the method was immunoSEQ multiplex PCR. V and J calls and clone size follow that table, whereas D and trimming were derived from the DNA. The repertoire includes about 200,000 clones, approximately 82% of them detected once, and less than 15% sits in the top ten.

The sequenced material came from peripheral blood. This chain joins TRBV7-9 and TRBJ2-2; D possibly corresponds to TRBD2 (7 bases). This TCR derives from a human donor in a cohort sampled during active COVID-19. The chain's CDR3 is CASSFKRDNGELFF. The CDR3 nucleotides are TGTGCCAGCAGCTTCAAGCGGGACAACGGGGAGCTGTTTTTT. The full variable domain, its missing parts supplied by reference TRBV7-9 and TRBJ2-2, is DTGVSQNPRHKITKRGQNVTFRCDPISEHNRLYWYRQTLGQGPEFLTYFQNEAQLEKSRLLSDRFSAERPKGSFSTLEIQRTEQGDSAMYLCASSFKRDNGELFFGEGSRLTVL.